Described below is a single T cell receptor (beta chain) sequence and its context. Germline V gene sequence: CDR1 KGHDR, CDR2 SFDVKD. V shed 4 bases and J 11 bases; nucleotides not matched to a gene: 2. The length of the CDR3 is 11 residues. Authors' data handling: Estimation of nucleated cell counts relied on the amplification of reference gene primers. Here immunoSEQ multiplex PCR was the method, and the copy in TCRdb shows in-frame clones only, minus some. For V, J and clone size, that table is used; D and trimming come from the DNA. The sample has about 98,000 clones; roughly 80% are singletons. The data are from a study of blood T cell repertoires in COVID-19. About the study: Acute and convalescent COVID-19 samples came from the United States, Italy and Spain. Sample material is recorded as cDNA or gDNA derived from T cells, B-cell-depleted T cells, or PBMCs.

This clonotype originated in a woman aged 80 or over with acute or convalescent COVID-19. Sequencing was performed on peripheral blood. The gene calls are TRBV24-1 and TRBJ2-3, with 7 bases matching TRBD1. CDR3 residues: CATSDGDRQYF. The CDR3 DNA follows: TGTGCCACCAGTGACGGGGACAGGCAGTATTTT.